The entry below gives a single TCR beta chain sequence along with its context. Its cognate antigen is unknown. This sample was taken from a study of T cell repertoires in cytomegalovirus infection. The J segment lost 4 bases and the V segment lost 0 bases, leaving 10 bases of the junction unmatched. This CDR3 region has 18 residues. Germline CDR1 LGHNA, CDR2 YSLEER. TCRdb reprocessed the reads with MiXCR, giving one entry per CDR3 protein. The sample lists some 500,000 distinct CDR3 sequences, roughly 34% occurring once. Study-wide results and limits: Clonotype analysis showed dominance of the ex vivo response by HLA-C-restricted CMV-specific TCR beta clonotypes.

Here the sequenced sample was cultured PBMCs, taken from culture after CMV antigen stimulation. The source is a human donor in good health (CMV status not recorded). Some clones in this sample may be carry-over from other donors' samples. The V gene is TRBV4-3, the J gene TRBJ2-1; 9 bases agree with TRBD2. CDR3 loop: CASSQDPGLAGLYNEQFF. In DNA, the CDR3 is TGCGCCAGCAGCCAAGACCCCGGGCTAGCGGGGTTATACAATGAGCAGTTCTTC.